The 21 T cell receptor beta chains below were found in one sample sequenced in a study of blood T cell repertoires in COVID-19 (dated by TCRdb to the early 2020s). Libraries were built with the immunoSEQ multiplex PCR assay. The immuneACCESS repertoire file appears here via TCRdb, limited to in-frame rearrangements. These files lack a portion of the clones; in checked studies, under half of the deficit traces to unresolved V genes, and the cause of the others is not known. The sample table records fewer than 450,000 clones; around 86% of these occur just once. The top ten hold nearly 6.5% of the sample. Sequencing used peripheral blood. These TCRs come from a woman aged 45 to 65 with COVID-19, enrolled during active disease.

The J gene is TRBJ2-5, the V gene TRBV19; possible D gene TRBD1, 6 bases. Trimming took 5 bases from V and 5 from J, leaving 15 bases between them. Germline CDR1 is LNHDA and CDR2 is SQIVND (reference sequence). The CDR3 extends over 14 amino acids. CDR3 loop: CASSVTGSQETQYF. CDR3 sequence (DNA): TGTGCCAGTAGTGTTACAGGGTCCCAGGAGACCCAGTACTTC.

This chain links TRBV9 with TRBJ1-4; 8 nucleotides agree with TRBD1. The CDR3 consists of 17 residues. Per the germline V gene, CDR1 is SGDLS and CDR2 is YYNGEE. V was pared by 0 bases and J by 7 bases, with 11 bases of the junction left unmatched. Here the CDR3 reads CASSVAAIRDRSEKLFF. CDR3 bases: TGTGCCAGCAGCGTAGCCGCGATCCGGGACAGGAGTGAAAAACTGTTTTTT.

The rearrangement joins TRBV29-1 to TRBJ1-1, with TRBD1 as a possible D gene (5 bases). Between the trimmed V and J ends, which lost 5 bases and 0 bases, there was a span of 7 bases. Per the germline V gene, CDR1 is SQVTM and CDR2 is ANQGSEA. This CDR3 has 12 residues. The CDR3 DNA sequence: TGCAGCGTTAGACAGATGAACACTGAAGCTTTCTTT. Translated: CSVRQMNTEAFF.

This clone was detected once. CDR3 amino acids: CASSLWGSGEAFF. In nucleotides, the CDR3 is TGTGCCAGCAGCCTATGGGGTAGCGGGGAAGCTTTCTTT. V usage is TRBV11-3 and J usage is TRBJ1-1; no definite D call. This CDR3 region has 13 residues. In germline, CDR1 is SGHNT, CDR2 YENEEA. The germline V and J ends were trimmed by 5 bases and 8 bases, with 15 bases remaining between them.

V is TRBV5-1 and J is TRBJ2-2, with TRBD2 identical over 8 bases. V trimming: 0 bases; J trimming: 1 base; junction bases outside the gene matches: 5. Germline V gene sequence: CDR1 SGHRS, CDR2 YFSETQ. This CDR3 has 17 residues. Written as DNA, the CDR3 is TGCGCCAGCAGCTTGGCCCGGGAGGGGGAGAACACCGGGGAGCTGTTTTTT. This gives the protein CASSLAREGENTGELFF.

This rearrangement joins TRBV10-3 to TRBJ1-5; 12 nucleotides line up with TRBD1. The germline gives CDR1 ENHRY, CDR2 SYGVKD. The CDR3 loop spans 15 amino acids. Losses at the gene ends were 5 bases for V and 6 bases for J; bases not matched to a gene: 5. CDR3: CAISTGTGGSQPQHF. The CDR3 nucleotides are TGTGCCATCAGTACCGGGACAGGGGGCTCTCAGCCCCAGCATTTT.

For the CDR3, the DNA is TGTGCCAGCAGCCTTTTAGTTAACTATGGCTACACCTTC. Protein sequence: CASSLLVNYGYTF. The V gene is TRBV11-2, the J gene TRBJ1-2; D gene uncertain. CDR1 is SGHAT, CDR2 FQNNGV, per germline. CDR3 size: 13 residues. The germline V and J ends were trimmed by 5 bases and 1 base, with 8 bases remaining between them.

The chain links TRBV5-1 to TRBJ1-1, with D possibly TRBD1 on 6 matching bases. V lost 0 bases, J lost 6 bases, and 12 bases lay in between. Germline values: CDR1 SGHRS, CDR2 YFSETQ. This CDR3 has 14 residues. The CDR3: CASSLVFEGAEAFF. In nucleotides, the CDR3 is TGCGCCAGCAGCTTGGTTTTTGAGGGGGCTGAAGCTTTCTTT.

The gene calls are TRBV30 and TRBJ1-5; a possible D gene is TRBD1 (6 bases). Germline assignment: CDR1 GTSNPN and CDR2 SVGIG (reference sequence). Trimming removed 2 bases from V and 3 bases from J, with 11 bases in between. CDR3 length: 14 residues. The CDR3 coding sequence is TGTGCCTGGAGTAGGGGACACCTCAATCAGCCCCAGCATTTT. Translating it yields CAWSRGHLNQPQHF.

The rearrangement links TRBV27 to TRBJ1-2; tentatively, D is TRBD1 (5 bases). CDR1 MNHEY and CDR2 SMNVEV come from the germline V gene (reference sequence). The CDR3 has 16 residues. V gave up 4 bases and J gave up 2 bases, with 17 bases separating them. CDR3 bases: TGTGCCAGCAGTTCCCACTTGACGGGGGGGAACTATGGCTACACCTTC. It translates to CASSSHLTGGNYGYTF.

This chain links TRBV6-5 with TRBJ1-1; D gene uncertain. CDR1 is MNHEY and CDR2 is SVGAGI in the germline V gene. V gave up 8 bases and J gave up 5 bases, with 18 bases separating them. The CDR3 is 14 amino acids. The CDR3 sequence is CASRPGRGTTEAFF. The CDR3 DNA reads TGTGCCAGCCGCCCCGGACGGGGTACAACTGAAGCTTTCTTT.

The V call is TRBV7-2, the J call TRBJ2-5, with 15 bases fitting TRBD2. Unmatched junction bases numbered 7, after V lost 6 bases and J lost 5 bases. Germline-derived CDR1 and CDR2 are SGHTA and FQGNSA. The CDR3 consists of 16 residues. This CDR3 is CASSFGLAGGLETQYF. The CDR3 nucleotides are TGTGCCAGCAGTTTCGGACTAGCGGGAGGGCTTGAGACCCAGTACTTC.

The V call is TRBV2, the J call TRBJ2-6; D not resolved. The CDR3 has 12 residues. V was clipped by 0 bases and J by 10 bases, with 4 bases between them. Germline V gene sequence: CDR1 SNHLY, CDR2 FYNNEI. This CDR3 reads CASSEASNVLTF. The CDR3 DNA reads TGTGCCAGCAGTGAAGCATCGAACGTCCTGACTTTC.

The DNA of the CDR3 is TGTGCCAGCAGCCTGACAGGGTATTATACTGAAGCTTTCTTT. Residues: CASSLTGYYTEAFF. This sequence joins TRBV6-5 and TRBJ1-1; 7 nucleotides line up with TRBD1. The V gene's germline CDR1 is MNHEY and CDR2 SVGAGI. Trimming took 6 bases from V and 5 from J; bases not matched to a gene: 9. The CDR3 totals 14 residues.

The chain is built from TRBV11-2 and TRBJ2-5; 8 positions agree with TRBD1. The CDR3 covers 18 residues. Germline CDR1 is SGHAT and CDR2 is FQNNGV. V trimming: 0 bases; J trimming: 2 bases; junction bases outside the gene matches: 11. The CDR3, as DNA: TGTGCCAGCAGCTTAGACCTAGACAGGGGCCCGAGTCAAGAGACCCAGTACTTC. Translated: CASSLDLDRGPSQETQYF.

This clone has just a few counts. The chain employs TRBV11-2 and TRBJ2-5; D perhaps matches TRBD1 (5 bases). Per the germline V gene, CDR1 is SGHAT and CDR2 is FQNNGV. The V end lost 8 bases, the J end lost 1 base, and 11 bases lay between the germline ends. The CDR3 has 13 residues. This chain's CDR3 is CASAQGLQETQYF. The CDR3 nucleotides read TGTGCCAGCGCGCAGGGCCTCCAAGAGACCCAGTACTTC.

The chain has TRBV7-9 and TRBJ2-7, with 7 bases that match TRBD1. The ends lost 0 bases at V and 0 bases at J; junction bases unmatched: 2. Germline loops: CDR1 SEHNR, CDR2 FQNEAQ (reference sequence). This CDR3 has 15 amino acids. The CDR3 region is CASSLATGSSYEQYF. The CDR3 DNA sequence: TGTGCCAGCAGCTTAGCGACAGGGAGCTCCTACGAGCAGTACTTC.

V is TRBV24-1 and J is TRBJ1-1, with D possibly TRBD1 on 5 matching bases. The germline V and J ends were trimmed by 0 bases and 14 bases, with 12 bases remaining between them. CDR1 and CDR2 (germline): KGHDR, SFDVKD. CDR3 length: 12 amino acids. The DNA for the CDR3 is TGTGCCACCAGTGATTTGGTGGGGGGGAAATTCTTT. Residues: CATSDLVGGKFF.

The CDR3 here is CASSLRTSGRRGTDTQYF. The CDR3 DNA reads as TGTGCCAGCAGCTTAAGGACTAGCGGGAGGCGGGGGACAGATACGCAGTATTTT. The rearrangement links TRBV7-8 to TRBJ2-3; 14 nucleotides align to TRBD2. Germline V gene sequence: CDR1 SGHVS, CDR2 FQNEAQ. This CDR3 is built from 18 residues. Losses at the gene ends were 2 bases for V and 3 bases for J; bases not matched to a gene: 7.

The gene calls are TRBV5-8 and TRBJ1-4; 7 bases agree with TRBD1. CDR1 and CDR2 from the germline V gene are SGHTS and YDEGEE. The CDR3 has 14 amino acids. V was clipped by 3 bases and J by 8 bases; unmatched bases: 7. The CDR3 loop reads CASSWSDRVEKLFF. In DNA form, the CDR3 reads TGTGCCAGCAGCTGGTCTGACAGGGTGGAAAAACTGTTTTTT.

This clone occurred once. CDR3 DNA: TGTGCCAGCAGTTCCGGGACAGGGATCTATGGCTACACCTTC. Translating it yields CASSSGTGIYGYTF. The chain recombines TRBV5-4 with TRBJ1-2, with TRBD1 identical over 9 bases. Germline V gene lookup returns CDR1 SGHNT and CDR2 YYREEE (reference sequence). Trimming took 5 bases from V and 4 from J; bases not matched to a gene: 6. This CDR3 is 14 amino acids long.